The clone carrying this T cell receptor (beta chain) was detected a few times. Its target is unknown. CD45RO negativity and positive selection for CCR7 defined naive CD8 cells, a population that excluded terminally differentiated effector memory CD45RA+ cells. There were only Caucasian adults among the donors, and all lived in Nashville, Tennessee. This entry belongs to a study of shared clonotypes between healthy human individuals. Study-level background: Three CD4 naive, three CD4 memory, two CD8 naive and one CD8 memory plate were used per donor.

Broader study findings: Compared with memory subsets, naive subsets generally had larger estimated richness.

V lost 5 bases, J lost 3 bases, and 8 bases lay in between. This CDR3 contains 12 residues. CDR1 is SEHNR, CDR2 FQNEAQ, per germline (reference sequence). Assay execution took place at the deep level. Here immunoSEQ multiplex PCR was the method, and the copy in TCRdb shows in-frame clones only, minus some. The data contain about 680,000 clones, about 91% of them singletons. The material sequenced was naive CD8+ T cells sorted from blood. J is TRBJ2-7 and V is TRBV7-9, with D perhaps matching TRBD1 (5 bases). The TCR originated in a young man in good health. CDR3 in amino acids: CASSDRGYEQYF. The CDR3 coding sequence is TGTGCCAGCAGCGACAGAGGCTACGAGCAGTACTTC.